One and the same sample provided the 32 T cell receptor beta chains below, sequenced in a study of cytomegalovirus exposure and HLA in healthy donors. Primers: 60 Vbeta forward and 13 Jbeta reverse. The repertoire was sequenced with immunoSEQ multiplex PCR; TCRdb's copy has only in-frame clones and lacks some. The sample consists of around 150,000 clones, roughly 87% of them appearing once. Source material: PBMCs. These receptors all come from a woman between 40 and 55 years old in good health and CMV-seronegative.

This clone has a single count. This sequence joins TRBV5-1 and TRBJ1-2; 9 nucleotides line up with TRBD1. The V gene's germline CDR1 is SGHRS and CDR2 YFSETQ. With 4 bases clipped from V and 3 bases from J, the junction kept 4 bases outside the gene matches. The CDR3 has 14 residues. The CDR3 sequence is CASSPGDRDYGYTF. CDR3 nucleotide sequence: TGCGCCAGCAGCCCGGGGGACAGGGACTATGGCTACACCTTC.

This chain's CDR3 is CASSVAGLSSYNEQFF. In nucleotides, the CDR3 is TGTGCCAGCAGCGTAGCCGGACTGAGCTCCTACAATGAGCAGTTCTTC. V and J are TRBV9 and TRBJ2-1; D may be TRBD2 (5 bases). The CDR3 is made up of 16 amino acids. Germline-derived CDR1 and CDR2 are SGDLS and YYNGEE. The ends were cut back, 0 bases at V and 0 bases at J, with 10 bases in the middle.

The V gene is TRBV13, the J gene TRBJ2-3, with 8 bases identical to TRBD2. This CDR3 comprises 17 residues. V trimming: 4 bases; J trimming: 3 bases; junction bases outside the gene matches: 12. Germline CDR1 is PRHDT and CDR2 is FYEKMQ (reference sequence). DNA of the CDR3: TGTGCCAGCAGCTCGGAACCGGGACTAGGTTATACAGATACGCAGTATTTT. It encodes CASSSEPGLGYTDTQYF.

This rearrangement joins TRBV7-9 to TRBJ2-7; D is possibly TRBD1 (5 bases). V lost 5 bases, J lost 1 base, and 9 bases lay in between. CDR1 and CDR2 from the germline V gene are SEHNR and FQNEAQ (reference sequence). The CDR3 sequence is 13 residues long. CDR3 DNA: TGTGCCAGCAGCACCAGACAGTCCTACGAGCAGTACTTC. Encoded protein: CASSTRQSYEQYF.

V gene TRBV2 combines with J gene TRBJ2-7; 10 bases align to TRBD2. Unmatched junction bases numbered 6, after V lost 0 bases and J lost 4 bases. CDR1 SNHLY and CDR2 FYNNEI come from the germline V gene. This CDR3 region has 16 residues. The CDR3 is CASSEAASGSGYEQYF. In DNA, the CDR3 is TGTGCCAGCAGTGAAGCGGCTAGCGGGAGCGGGTACGAGCAGTACTTC.

J is TRBJ2-7 and V is TRBV7-6, with 8 bases identical to TRBD2. The CDR3 spans 16 residues. V gave up 5 bases and J gave up 3 bases; unmatched junction bases: 12. Per the germline V gene, CDR1 is SGHVS and CDR2 is FNYEAQ. CDR3 in amino acids: CASSPKLAAHLYEQYF. Written as DNA, the CDR3 is TGTGCCAGCAGCCCGAAACTAGCGGCCCACCTCTACGAGCAGTACTTC.

This clone was detected once. The chain links TRBV7-9 to TRBJ2-5; D is ambiguous. V lost 1 base, J lost 3 bases, and 6 bases lay in between. Germline CDR1 reads SEHNR; CDR2 reads FQNEAQ (reference sequence). The CDR3 spans 13 residues. CDR3 sequence: CASSLGAEETQYF. As DNA, the CDR3 is TGTGCCAGCAGCTTAGGGGCTGAAGAGACCCAGTACTTC.

The chain combines TRBV11-2 with TRBJ2-7, with 9 bases matching TRBD2. Germline lookup yields CDR1 SGHAT and CDR2 FQNNGV. The CDR3 runs to 14 residues. The ends lost 1 base at V and 5 bases at J; junction bases unmatched: 3. The CDR3: CASSLVASGNEQYF. CDR3 coding DNA: TGTGCCAGCAGCTTAGTCGCTAGCGGGAACGAGCAGTACTTC. Full variable domain (missing parts from reference TRBV11-2 and TRBJ2-7): EAGVAQSPRYKIIEKRQSVAFWCNPISGHATLYWYQQILGQGPKLLIQFQNNGVVDDSQLPKDRFSAERLKGVDSTLKIQPAKLEDSAVYLCASSLVASGNEQYFGPGTRLTVT.

The CDR3 loop is CAASQGAGWENEQFF. The CDR3 coding sequence is TGTGCCGCCTCACAGGGAGCAGGATGGGAGAATGAGCAGTTCTTC. V gene TRBV10-3 combines with J gene TRBJ2-1; D is possibly TRBD1 (6 bases). Germline CDR1 is ENHRY and CDR2 is SYGVKD. CDR3 length equals 15 residues. V was shortened by 11 bases and J by 7 bases, with 24 bases between the two germline ends.

This sequence joins TRBV5-4 and TRBJ2-7; TRBD2 aligns across 15 bases. Looked up from germline, CDR1 is SGHNT and CDR2 is YYREEE (reference sequence). This CDR3 is built from 16 residues. V shed 3 bases, J shed 3 bases, and the junction held 4 bases outside the gene matches. The CDR3 DNA sequence: TGTGCCAGCAGCTCGGGACTAGCGGGAGGTCACTACGAGCAGTACTTC. Its protein is CASSSGLAGGHYEQYF.

As regards this clone: Germline and junction disagree at one end, which may indicate a read error. J is TRBJ2-1 and V is TRBV7-9; D may be TRBD2 (6 bases). This CDR3 is built from 14 residues. CDR1 and CDR2 from the germline V gene are SEHNR and FQNEAQ (reference sequence). The CDR3 nucleotides read TGTTCCAGCAGCTCCGTAGCGGCATACAATGAGCAGTTCTTC. It specifies CSSSSVAAYNEQFF.

This chain joins TRBV7-2 and TRBJ2-5, with D possibly TRBD2 on 5 matching bases. The CDR3 runs to 14 residues. The V end lost 5 bases, the J end lost 2 bases, and 12 bases lay between the germline ends. The V gene's germline CDR1 is SGHTA and CDR2 FQGNSA. CDR3 nucleotide sequence: TGTGCCAGCAGCCCGCGGGCTGAACAAGAGACCCAGTACTTC. Translating it yields CASSPRAEQETQYF.

This clone was found once. This rearrangement joins TRBV7-2 to TRBJ2-1, with TRBD2 matching over 7 bases. Germline V gene data show CDR1 as SGHTA and CDR2 as FQGNSA. CDR3 length equals 16 residues. After removal of 5 bases from V and 0 bases from J, the junction contained 7 bases not matched to a gene. CDR3 sequence reads: CASSRRAGSSYNEQFF. The CDR3 nucleotides are TGTGCCAGCAGCCGGAGAGCGGGAAGCTCCTACAATGAGCAGTTCTTC.

The V call is TRBV7-9, the J call TRBJ2-2, with 7 bases lining up with TRBD1. J lost 0 bases, V lost 7 bases, and 5 bases had no gene match. Per the germline V gene, CDR1 is SEHNR and CDR2 is FQNEAQ (reference sequence). This CDR3 spans 15 amino acids. CDR3 coding DNA: TGTGCCAGCACTTCAGGGGGAGCGAACACCGGGGAGCTGTTTTTT. Protein: CASTSGGANTGELFF.

The CDR3: CASRRLAGWSSYNEQFF. CDR3 nucleotides: TGTGCCAGCCGACGGCTAGCGGGATGGAGCTCCTACAATGAGCAGTTCTTC. The chain is built from TRBV28 and TRBJ2-1; 9 nucleotides align to TRBD2. J gave up 0 bases and V 8 bases, and 11 bases lay outside the gene matches. The CDR3 is made up of 17 amino acids. Germline V gene data show CDR1 as MDHEN and CDR2 as SYDVKM.

This clone has only a few counts. V and J are TRBV5-4 and TRBJ1-2; a weak D match, TRBD1 (6 bases). The CDR3 length is 16 residues. The V end lost 4 bases, the J end lost 4 bases, and 20 bases lay between the germline ends. Germline CDR1 and CDR2: SGHNT and YYREEE (reference sequence). CDR3 region: CASSPQTQGDGYGYTF. The CDR3 nucleotides read TGTGCCAGCAGCCCCCAAACACAGGGAGACGGCTATGGCTACACCTTC. The whole variable domain, remainder taken from reference TRBV5-4 and TRBJ1-2, is ETGVTQSPTHLIKTRGQQVTLRCSSQSGHNTVSWYQQALGQGPQFIFQYYREEENGRGNFPPRFSGLQFPNYSSELNVNALELDDSALYLCASSPQTQGDGYGYTFGSGTRLTVV.

The rearrangement links TRBV2 to TRBJ2-2; D uncertain. This CDR3 is 13 amino acids long. Germline CDR1 SNHLY, CDR2 FYNNEI. The V end was cut by 5 bases, the J end by 7 bases, with 11 bases between. The CDR3 loop reads CASSYSSVGELFF. For the CDR3, the DNA is TGTGCCAGCAGTTACTCCTCGGTCGGGGAGCTGTTTTTT.

V and J are TRBV19 and TRBJ2-5; TRBD2 matches 7 bases. The length of the CDR3 is 15 residues. The J segment lost 2 bases and the V segment lost 5 bases, leaving 8 bases of the junction unmatched. Germline V gene sequence: CDR1 LNHDA, CDR2 SQIVND (reference sequence). DNA of the CDR3: TGTGCCAGTAGTCTCGAAGCGGGATCTCAAGAGACCCAGTACTTC. Its protein product is CASSLEAGSQETQYF. Looking up the rest from reference TRBV19 and TRBJ2-5 gives the full variable domain: DGGITQSPKYLFRKEGQNVTLSCEQNLNHDAMYWYRQDPGQGLRLIYYSQIVNDFQKGDIAEGYSVSREKKESFPLTVTSAQKNPTAFYLCASSLEAGSQETQYFGPGTRLLVL.

The DNA of the CDR3 is TGTGCCAGCAGAACGGGACTAGCGGAACTCTCCTACAATGAGCAGTTCTTC. Encoded protein: CASRTGLAELSYNEQFF. The chain carries TRBV5-4 and TRBJ2-1; 11 bases fit TRBD2. The V segment lost 5 bases and the J segment 0 bases; nucleotides outside the gene matches: 7. This CDR3 is built from 17 residues. Germline-derived CDR1 and CDR2 are SGHNT and YYREEE (reference sequence). The whole variable domain, remainder taken from reference TRBV5-4 and TRBJ2-1, is ETGVTQSPTHLIKTRGQQVTLRCSSQSGHNTVSWYQQALGQGPQFIFQYYREEENGRGNFPPRFSGLQFPNYSSELNVNALELDDSALYLCASRTGLAELSYNEQFFGPGTRLTVL.

The V call is TRBV28, the J call TRBJ1-4; the match to TRBD1 covers 7 bases. Germline loops: CDR1 MDHEN, CDR2 SYDVKM. The CDR3 contains 17 residues. Trimming took 6 bases from V and 0 from J; bases not matched to a gene: 10. The CDR3 nucleotides read TGTGCCAGCAGCCCGCGACAGGGAAGCGCAACTAATGAAAAACTGTTTTTT. This encodes CASSPRQGSATNEKLFF.

This chain links TRBV5-1 with TRBJ2-1, with TRBD1 matching 7 bases. Germline V lookup: CDR1 SGHRS, CDR2 YFSETQ. The CDR3 length is 18 residues. The junction had 13 bases not matched to a gene; V was cut back by 4 bases and J by 0 bases. The CDR3 reads CASSQSDRDLSSYNEQFF. CDR3 nucleotide sequence: TGCGCCAGCAGCCAAAGTGACAGGGACCTCAGCTCCTACAATGAGCAGTTCTTC.

The chain combines TRBV14 with TRBJ2-6; TRBD1 might be the D (6 bases). This CDR3 is built from 17 residues. Germline CDR1 is SGHDN and CDR2 is FVKESK. Deletions cut 4 bases from V and 4 bases from J, with 17 bases between. DNA for the CDR3: TGTGCCAGCAGCCTCAGAGGACCAGGGGCCGGGGCCAACGTCCTGACTTTC. Its protein product is CASSLRGPGAGANVLTF.

The J gene is TRBJ1-3, the V gene TRBV2; 7 bases agree with TRBD1. Germline CDR1 reads SNHLY; CDR2 reads FYNNEI. The CDR3 length is 15 residues. V was clipped by 3 bases and J by 3 bases; unmatched bases: 5. The CDR3 DNA is TGTGCCAGCAGTGATGGGCAGGGGGTTGGAAACACCATATATTTT. It encodes CASSDGQGVGNTIYF.

CDR3 in DNA: TGTGCCAGCAGCCCCAGGCTAGCGGGAGGGCCAACAGATACGCAGTATTTT. This gives the protein CASSPRLAGGPTDTQYF. V gene TRBV5-4 combines with J gene TRBJ2-3; 12 bases are shared with TRBD2. V gave up 4 bases and J gave up 3 bases; unmatched junction bases: 9. The CDR3 length is 17 residues. CDR1 SGHNT and CDR2 YYREEE come from the germline V gene (reference sequence). The full variable domain, completed using reference TRBV5-4 and TRBJ2-3, is ETGVTQSPTHLIKTRGQQVTLRCSSQSGHNTVSWYQQALGQGPQFIFQYYREEENGRGNFPPRFSGLQFPNYSSELNVNALELDDSALYLCASSPRLAGGPTDTQYFGPGTRLTVL.

CDR3 protein: CASSEGAGGSYEQYF. Here the CDR3 DNA reads TGTGCCAGCAGTGAAGGGGCGGGAGGCTCCTACGAGCAGTACTTC. The chain carries TRBV2 and TRBJ2-7, with TRBD2 matching over 8 bases. Germline V gives CDR1 SNHLY, CDR2 FYNNEI. Germline trimming cut 1 base from V and 0 bases from J; bases unmatched to any gene: 2. The length of the CDR3 is 15 residues.

The chain combines TRBV7-2 with TRBJ2-7; 9 bases line up with TRBD2. The CDR3 extends over 16 amino acids. The germline V gene has CDR1 SGHTA and CDR2 FQGNSA. The V gene end was trimmed by 0 bases and the J gene end by 6 bases; junction bases not matched to a gene: 9. As DNA, the CDR3 is TGTGCCAGCAGCTTAGCAGGGGCGGGAGGGCCGAGCGAGCAGTACTTC. Translated, it gives CASSLAGAGGPSEQYF.

This chain joins TRBV5-5 and TRBJ1-1; no firm D call. Germline-derived CDR1 and CDR2 are SGHKS and YYEKEE (reference sequence). This CDR3 comprises 15 residues. With 0 bases removed from V and 4 bases from J, the gap between germline ends came to 13 bases. CDR3 protein: CASSLDGRGPTEAFF. CDR3 bases: TGTGCCAGCAGCTTGGATGGCAGAGGTCCCACTGAAGCTTTCTTT.

V and J are TRBV7-6 and TRBJ2-7; a weak D match, TRBD2 (5 bases). The germline V gene has CDR1 SGHVS and CDR2 FNYEAQ. The CDR3 spans 15 residues. The V gene lost 0 bases and the J gene lost 0 bases, with 9 bases spanning the gap. CDR3: CASSLAVGSSYEQYF. Here the CDR3 DNA reads TGTGCCAGCAGCTTAGCGGTGGGGAGCTCCTACGAGCAGTACTTC. Filled out from reference TRBV7-6 and TRBJ2-7, the complete variable domain reads GAGVSQSPRYKVTKRGQDVALRCDPISGHVSLYWYRQALGQGPEFLTYFNYEAQQDKSGLPNDRFSAERPEGSISTLTIQRTEQRDSAMYRCASSLAVGSSYEQYFGPGTRLTVT.

The V call is TRBV10-3, the J call TRBJ1-6, with TRBD1 identical over 8 bases. V lost 2 bases and J lost 2; bases outside the gene matches: 5. The CDR3 has 17 residues. Germline V gene data show CDR1 as ENHRY and CDR2 as SYGVKD. The CDR3 coding sequence is TGTGCCATCAGTGAGGGGGCAGGGGGCCCCTATAATTCACCCCTCCACTTT. As protein: CAISEGAGGPYNSPLHF.

The chain links TRBV7-8 to TRBJ2-1; D is unclear. V dropped 5 bases and J dropped 8 bases, with 7 bases sitting between them. The CDR3 runs to 11 residues. In germline, CDR1 is SGHVS, CDR2 FQNEAQ. CDR3 sequence: CASSAQYEQFF. The CDR3 region has the DNA TGTGCCAGCAGCGCACAGTATGAGCAGTTCTTC.

This sequence joins TRBV30 and TRBJ2-1, with 14 bases identical to TRBD2. Germline CDR1 GTSNPN, CDR2 SVGIG (reference sequence). This CDR3 has 18 amino acids. The trim removed 4 bases at V and 2 bases at J, leaving 10 bases unmatched. The CDR3 nucleotides read TGTGCCTGGAACGGGGGGGGGACTAGCGGGAGCCCCTACAATGAGCAGTTCTTC. It is translated as CAWNGGGTSGSPYNEQFF.

The rearrangement joins TRBV21-1 to TRBJ2-3; no check of the table's D call, TRBD2, against the DNA was made. TRBV21-1 is shown as a pseudogene. The CDR3 loop spans 19 amino acids. The CDR3 loop is CASSKSPPGLAQSTDTQYF. CDR3 DNA sequence: TGTGCCAGCAGCAAAAGTCCCCCGGGACTAGCGCAGAGCACAGATACGCAGTATTTT.